This T cell receptor (beta chain) was obtained from a study of blood T cell repertoires in COVID-19. The wider study: Spain, Italy and the United States supplied samples that represented acute and convalescent COVID-19. T cells, B-cell-depleted T cells, or PBMCs supplied cDNA or gDNA.

CDR3 length equals 16 residues. In the study's own analysis: Estimated nucleated cell counts came from reference gene primer amplification. Here immunoSEQ multiplex PCR was the method, and the copy in TCRdb shows in-frame clones only, minus some. V and J calls and clone size are copied from that table; D and trimming were computed from the DNA. The sample lists about 250,000 clones, roughly 84% occurring once. V is TRBV21-1 and J is TRBJ1-4; the tabulated D call, TRBD1, remains unverified against the DNA. TRBV21-1 represents a pseudogene. The sequence came from a woman in her 40s who had recovered from COVID-19. The sample consisted of peripheral blood. CDR3 in amino acids: CASSKFGPATNEKLFF. The CDR3 nucleotides are TGTGCCAGCAGCAAATTTGGGCCGGCAACTAATGAAAAACTGTTTTTT.